This T cell receptor (beta chain) was sequenced for a study of CXCR3-negative and CXCR3-positive naive CD8 T cells. General study points: The study found more hydrophobic TRB CDR3s in CXCR3-positive naive cells than in CXCR3-negative naive cells. Cryopreserved cells showed partially decreased CXCR3 expression, and most assays used fresh PBMCs.

The CDR3 runs to 15 residues. CDR1 and CDR2 from the germline V gene are SGHDT and YYEEEE. The authors gated naive CD8+ T cells as CD45RO-CCR7+CD27+CD95-. The study made its TRB cDNA libraries by 5' RACE, adding UMI labels. TCRdb re-called the 5' RACE reads and shows each CDR3 protein once, DNA omitted. The table lists 90,000 to 100,000 distinct CDR3 sequences, with around 1% in the top ten. With regard to this clonotype: Its cognate antigen is unknown.

This sequence joins TRBV5-6 and TRBJ2-7; TCRdb lists TRBD2, though no DNA is available to test this call. Sample: naive CXCR3+ CD8+ T cells from blood. Subset noted: CD45RO-CCR7+CD27+CD95- naive CD8+ T cells expressing CXCR3 (TNR3+). This TCR came from a human donor in good health. Some clones in this sample may be carry-over from other donors' samples. The CDR3 protein is CASSKTSGVIYEQYF. The whole variable domain, filled in from reference TRBV5-6 and TRBJ2-7, reads DAGVTQSPTHLIKTRGQQVTLRCSPKSGHDTVSWYQQALGQGPQFIFQYYEEEERQRGNFPDRFSGHQFPNYSSELNVNALLLGDSALYLCASSKTSGVIYEQYFGPGTRLTVT.